This T cell receptor beta chain was identified during a study of T cell responses to AZD1222 COVID-19 vaccine. The study pooled second doses at about 4 or about 12 weeks. Data came from immunoSEQ multiplex PCR; TCRdb stores just in-frame clones and leaves some out. The data show 95,000 to 100,000 clones, with 90% to 95% seen just once and around 8% held by the top ten. V dropped 6 bases and J dropped 2; count of bases not matched to a gene: 6. The CDR3 length is 16 residues. CDR1 LNHDA and CDR2 SQIVND come from the germline V gene (reference sequence). The specimen comprised peripheral blood, sampled 28 days after the second AZD1222 dose. This TCR derives from an adult who received the AZD1222 COVID-19 vaccine. The gene calls are TRBV19 and TRBJ2-3; 12 bases fit TRBD2. DNA for the CDR3: TGTGCCAGTAGCCGAGGACTAGCGGGGCTCACAGATACGCAGTATTTT. Translation: CASSRGLAGLTDTQYF.